This TCR beta chain is drawn from a study of breast tumors, draining lymph nodes, adjacent tissues. One entry per CDR3 protein, called by TCRdb with MiXCR from the multiplex PCR reads. The data hold more than 100,000 distinct CDR3 sequences, with about a fifth observed a single time. Breast cancer patients provided tissue from their axillary draining lymph nodes. Looked up from germline, CDR1 is SGHRS and CDR2 is YFSETQ. The CDR3 extends over 13 amino acids. With respect to this clonotype: With a much larger clone just one base away, this may be a read error.

The specimen was axillary lymph node tissue. The chain combines TRBV5-1 with TRBJ2-1; weak D call: TRBD1 (5 bases). The receptor comes from a female donor with breast cancer. Some clones in this sample may be carry-over from other donors' samples. CDR3: CAGSSGSHNEQFF. The DNA of the CDR3 is TGCGCCGGCAGCTCAGGGTCGCACAATGAGCAGTTCTTC.